This T cell receptor beta chain is from a study of OX40 agonist ivuxolimab in advanced cancers. Overall study: An agonistic anti-OX40 (CD134) antibody, ivuxolimab, was used to treat the patients.

TCRdb's table, derived via immunoSEQ multiplex PCR, lists solely in-frame clones and lacks some. The sample includes tens of thousands of clones, more than 80% of them seen just once. Patients with autoimmune history or systemic immunosuppression were excluded. About this clone: The antigen is unknown.

Findings of the study overall: CD8+ T cells showed, on average, more clonal expansion than CD4+ cells. Clonal expansion was seen in CD4+ and CD8+ blood T cells by week 6 at 0.1 to 3.0 mg/kg.

Trimming shortened V by 6 bases and J by 0 bases, and 18 bases separated the two germline ends. CDR3 length: 16 residues. Per the germline V gene, CDR1 is KGHSH and CDR2 is LQKENI. The source material was CD4+ or CD8+ T cells sorted from blood, sampled in a trial of the OX40 agonist ivuxolimab. V gene TRBV18 combines with J gene TRBJ2-7; D unresolved. The TCR was taken from an adult with an advanced solid tumor such as melanoma, head and neck, liver or kidney cancer. The CDR3 coding sequence is TGTGCCAGCTCCAGCAGAACAGCGCGAAACTCCTACGAGCAGTACTTC. It translates to CASSSRTARNSYEQYF.